These 18 T cell receptor beta chains share one sample of origin, sequenced in a study of blood T cell repertoires in COVID-19. Repertoires were generated with immunoSEQ multiplex PCR, while TCRdb's copy carries only in-frame clones and drops some. The sample lists about 400,000 clones, 86% occurring once. Material: peripheral blood. These receptors came from a woman aged 55-69 years with COVID-19, enrolled during active disease.

CDR3 in DNA: TGTGCCAGCAGTGCCGCAGGAGGGGGCGTCGAGCAGTACTTC. It translates to CASSAAGGGVEQYF. The chain joins TRBV2 to TRBJ2-7; tentative D call: TRBD1 (7 bases). The CDR3 sequence is 14 residues long. The ends were cut back, 4 bases at V and 6 bases at J, with 16 bases in the middle. Germline loops: CDR1 SNHLY, CDR2 FYNNEI.

In this sample, this clone turned up once. The chain links TRBV11-2 to TRBJ1-1; D is ambiguous. The CDR3 runs 15 residues. Germline V lookup: CDR1 SGHAT, CDR2 FQNNGV. Trimming removed 0 bases from V and 5 bases from J, with 13 bases in between. CDR3 residues: CASSLDLTGRTEAFF. CDR3 sequence (DNA): TGTGCCAGCAGCTTAGATCTGACGGGGAGAACTGAAGCTTTCTTT.

The chain joins TRBV7-9 to TRBJ2-2; the D gene is possibly TRBD1 (6 bases). Germline V gene sequence: CDR1 SEHNR, CDR2 FQNEAQ (reference sequence). V lost 2 bases, J lost 6 bases, and 13 bases lay in between. The CDR3 sequence is 15 residues long. The CDR3 DNA sequence: TGTGCCAGCAGCTTACCCGACAGGACCCCCGGGGAGCTGTTTTTT. It is translated as CASSLPDRTPGELFF.

In regard to this clone: Other DNA variants within this sample encode the same CDR3. The V call is TRBV19, the J call TRBJ2-2; D is possibly TRBD2 (6 bases). Trimming shortened V by 3 bases and J by 1 base, and 6 bases separated the two germline ends. There are 14 residues in the CDR3. Germline CDR1 reads LNHDA; CDR2 reads SQIVND (reference sequence). CDR3 DNA sequence: TGTGCCAGTAGTATTAGCGGGAACACCGGGGAGCTGTTTTTT. Its protein is CASSISGNTGELFF.

This clone was recorded only once. This chain connects TRBV6-2 or TRBV6-3 to TRBJ2-7, with TRBD1 identical over 10 bases. Germline CDR1 reads MNHEY; CDR2 reads SVGEGT. The CDR3 contains 15 residues. The V and J ends lost 6 bases and 6 bases, in that order; junction bases with no gene match: 11. The CDR3: CASSPGTGDAGEQYF. In DNA form, the CDR3 reads TGTGCCAGCAGCCCCGGGACAGGGGACGCGGGCGAGCAGTACTTC.

This rearrangement joins TRBV12-5 to TRBJ2-2; TRBD1 aligns across 8 bases. After removal of 6 bases from V and 4 bases from J, the junction contained 19 bases not matched to a gene. Germline-derived CDR1 and CDR2 are LGHNT and FRNRAP. The CDR3 consists of 19 residues. This CDR3 reads CASGPGSPQGAWGTGELFF. DNA for the CDR3: TGTGCTAGTGGCCCCGGGTCCCCGCAGGGGGCGTGGGGCACCGGGGAGCTGTTTTTT.

The V call is TRBV4-1, the J call TRBJ2-3; D is ambiguous. V was cut by 0 bases and J by 14 bases, with 21 bases left in between. CDR3 length: 15 residues. Germline V gives CDR1 MGHRA, CDR2 YSYEKL. For the CDR3, the DNA is TGCGCCAGCAGCCAAGATCCGGCCCTCCTAGTAGATCGGTATTTT. It is translated as CASSQDPALLVDRYF.

The rearrangement joins TRBV28 to TRBJ1-5, with D hard to call. The CDR3 has 11 amino acids. The V end lost 5 bases, the J end lost 11 bases, and 10 bases lay between the germline ends. Germline CDR1 is MDHEN and CDR2 is SYDVKM. CDR3 DNA: TGTGCCAGCAGTCCCTCTAATACCCAGCATTTT. This translates into CASSPSNTQHF.

This rearrangement joins TRBV14 to TRBJ2-2; 7 bases are a match to TRBD1. The CDR3 sequence is 15 residues long. With V trimmed by 5 bases and J by 3 bases, 6 bases remained unmatched. Germline CDR1 SGHDN, CDR2 FVKESK. CDR3 nucleotide sequence: TGTGCCAGCAGCGTTGGGACAGCATACACCGGGGAGCTGTTTTTT. Amino acid sequence: CASSVGTAYTGELFF.

The chain recombines TRBV4-2 with TRBJ2-1; D is possibly TRBD2 (5 bases). V gave up 4 bases and J gave up 7 bases, with 17 bases separating them. CDR3 length: 15 residues. The germline V gene has CDR1 LGHNA and CDR2 YNFKEQ. CDR3 residues: CASSLSLTSANEQFF. The CDR3 nucleotides read TGTGCCAGCAGCCTTTCGCTAACTAGTGCGAATGAGCAGTTCTTC.

This rearrangement joins TRBV7-2 to TRBJ2-7; D gene unclear. CDR3 length: 15 amino acids. V gave up 1 base and J gave up 1 base, with 11 bases separating them. In germline, CDR1 is SGHTA, CDR2 FQGNSA. The chain's CDR3 is CASSLEPHLSYEQYF. CDR3 DNA sequence: TGTGCCAGCAGCTTAGAGCCCCACCTTTCCTACGAGCAGTACTTC.

This clone came up once. The CDR3 DNA is TGCAGCGTTGAAGGGGCCCAGGCAGGAATAAGGTACAATGAGCAGTTCTTC. Encoded protein: CSVEGAQAGIRYNEQFF. The V call is TRBV29-1, the J call TRBJ2-1; D remains unclear. This CDR3 comprises 17 residues. CDR1 and CDR2 (germline): SQVTM, ANQGSEA. With 1 base removed from V and 4 bases from J, the gap between germline ends came to 20 bases.

The chain recombines TRBV29-1 with TRBJ1-1; possible D gene TRBD1, 6 bases. Per germline, CDR1 SQVTM and CDR2 ANQGSEA. This CDR3 has 14 residues. The V and J ends lost 4 bases and 1 base respectively, with 13 bases between them. CDR3 sequence (DNA): TGCAGCGTTGTGGGAAGGGGACAGAACACTGAAGCTTTCTTT. It translates to CSVVGRGQNTEAFF.

The chain is built from TRBV4-1 and TRBJ2-7, with a weak D call TRBD2 (5 bases). Germline V gene lookup returns CDR1 MGHRA and CDR2 YSYEKL. V shed 4 bases and J shed 4 bases, with 14 bases lying between them. There are 14 residues in the CDR3. This CDR3 is CASSPDSNPYEQYF. The CDR3 region has the DNA TGCGCCAGCAGCCCGGACTCGAATCCATACGAGCAGTACTTC.

The J gene is TRBJ1-1, the V gene TRBV7-2; D is unclear. The CDR3 extends over 13 amino acids. CDR1 SGHTA and CDR2 FQGNSA come from the germline V gene. The V end was cut by 1 base, the J end by 8 bases, with 11 bases between. The CDR3 loop reads CASSLGQLREAFF. CDR3 nucleotide sequence: TGTGCCAGCAGCTTAGGGCAGCTGAGGGAAGCTTTCTTT.

The genes are TRBV11-2 and TRBJ2-1, with 7 bases matching TRBD2. Germline V lookup: CDR1 SGHAT, CDR2 FQNNGV. This CDR3 spans 13 amino acids. CDR3 coding DNA: TGTGCGACTAAGCGGGATCGGATCGGTGCGCAGTTCTTC. It yields the protein CATKRDRIGAQFF.

The sample holds one count of this clone. This chain uses TRBV4-1 with TRBJ1-2; D unresolved. Germline V CDR1 and CDR2: MGHRA, YSYEKL. V was clipped by 3 bases and J by 6 bases, with 14 bases between them. CDR3 length equals 14 residues. The CDR3 sequence is CASSQGEATDGYTF. The CDR3 nucleotides read TGCGCCAGCAGCCAGGGTGAGGCGACGGATGGCTACACCTTC.

The chain uses TRBV27 and TRBJ2-2, with D unclear. The CDR3 covers 14 residues. V was cut by 5 bases and J by 2 bases, with 9 bases left in between. Germline V gene lookup returns CDR1 MNHEY and CDR2 SMNVEV (reference sequence). CDR3 coding DNA: TGTGCCAGCAGTCCGGTGCGTAACACCGGGGAGCTGTTTTTT. Encoded protein: CASSPVRNTGELFF.